This T cell receptor beta chain was identified during a study of response to subunit inactivated influenza vaccine. Findings of the study overall: Few additional T cells are recruited per seasonal influenza vaccination, authors suggested.

About this clonotype: Its antigen is not known.

V was trimmed by 2 bases and J by 2 bases, leaving 13 bases between them. The CDR3 runs to 17 residues. Looked up from germline, CDR1 is SGHTA and CDR2 is FQGNSA. From the RT-PCR reads, TCRdb called clonotypes with MiXCR, one entry per CDR3 protein. The data contain around 520,000 distinct CDR3 sequences, 25% of them singletons. The TCR originated in a man aged 50-60 years who received an inactivated influenza vaccine. The chain carries TRBV7-2 and TRBJ2-6; the D is unclear. The sample consisted of CD4+ T cells sorted from PBMCs, taken less than 6 days after vaccination. For the CDR3, the DNA is TGTGCCAGCAGCTTATTTCCCCTGAAAACTGGGGCCAACGTCCTGACTTTC. As protein: CASSLFPLKTGANVLTF.